A single T cell receptor beta chain is shown here with its context. The entry originates in a study of blood T cell repertoires in COVID-19. Study-level information: Italy, Spain and the United States were the sources of the convalescent and acute COVID-19 samples.

Per the original methods: Counts of nucleated cells, estimated from reference gene primer amplification, were obtained. The assay was immunoSEQ multiplex PCR, and TCRdb's table has in-frame clones only and misses some. The DNA was the basis for D and trimming; V, J and clone size are from that table. The sample has over 250,000 clones; 88% are singletons. The CDR3 covers 14 residues. The V gene's germline CDR1 is SGHRS and CDR2 YFSETQ. Trimming stripped 2 bases from V and 0 bases from J, with 8 bases between. The rearrangement joins TRBV5-1 to TRBJ1-2, with unresolved D. Input material: peripheral blood. This receptor was identified in a man aged 60 to 69 who had recovered from COVID-19. The CDR3 sequence: CASSFNSPNYGYTF. CDR3 DNA: TGCGCCAGCAGCTTTAACAGTCCTAACTATGGCTACACCTTC. The whole variable domain, remainder taken from reference TRBV5-1 and TRBJ1-2, is KAGVTQTPRYLIKTRGQQVTLSCSPISGHRSVSWYQQTPGQGLQFLFEYFSETQRNKGNFPGRFSGRQFSNSRSEMNVSTLELGDSALYLCASSFNSPNYGYTFGSGTRLTVV.